This T cell receptor (beta chain) was profiled in a study of T cells in Graves' hyperthyroidism and ophthalmopathy (dated by TCRdb to the late 2010s). Regarding the complete study: Peripheral blood was collected at initial diagnosis, before any treatment. To identify TCR V-J signatures that set the groups apart, the researchers used a discovery cohort of about a hundred patients, made up of 43 with Graves' ophthalmopathy and around 58 with stable Graves' hyperthyroidism. Prospective prediction of ophthalmopathy was tested in an independent validation cohort of 18 to 20 hyperthyroidism patients and some 17 patients who later progressed to ophthalmopathy. For training and testing, the 100 or so patients in the discovery cohort were randomly divided in a 7:3 ratio. Thyroid tissue and blood T-cell repertoires from several Graves' hyperthyroidism patients were also compared in the study. Following sampling, methimazole starting at 30 mg daily was given to hyperthyroidism patients, and high-dose intravenous methylprednisolone was given to ophthalmopathy patients. The paper reports TCR Vbeta CDR3 sequencing of roughly 140 peripheral blood samples: 40 to 45 ophthalmopathy, approximately 74 hyperthyroidism and around 17 progressor patients. What the study reported, not specific to this receptor: Blood samples also contained most of the expanded thyroid clonotypes (frequency above 0.001), which suggests that blood repertoires may reflect thyroid immune responses. Sample size was not statistically predetermined, and blinding of investigators to group allocation was not performed. In validation, the model predicted progression to ophthalmopathy with approximately 71% sensitivity and roughly 72% specificity, a median of roughly seven months before onset. A model built on a 13 V-J signature distinguished ophthalmopathy from stable hyperthyroidism, reaching 85% to 90% sensitivity and 81.08% specificity in cross-validation and 80%/75% in testing.

Moderately to severely active disease, a Clinical Activity Score of at least 3, a NOSPECS grade of at least 4, and a duration under 3 months were present in ophthalmopathy patients. Exclusion was applied to patients with uncontrolled infections, other autoimmune diseases, pregnancy or lactation. Clinical symptoms, serum thyroxine and TRAb, thyroid ultrasound, and orbital computed tomography formed the basis for the diagnoses. Ficoll-Paque density gradient centrifugation was used to isolate PBMCs from 10 ml of fresh peripheral blood. Trizol reagent was used to extract total RNA, and RNA quality was then checked on an Agilent 2100 Bioanalyzer. This clonotype was seen ten or more times. Its target antigen remains unknown. There are no base qualities to consult, and no much larger clone falls within one base. From the cysteine up to the phenylalanine, the CDR3 has a length of 14 residues. Kept here is only the CDR3 DNA, which spans 42 bases and is read in frame from base 1. The germline V gene provides CDR1 MGHDK and CDR2 SYGVNS. V is cut back by 5 bases and J by 5 bases, with 5 bases in the junction unmatched.

TCR beta CDR3 regions were amplified from RNA transcripts. The first round of RT-PCR for the TCR CDR3 was performed with the HTBI primer set and the Qiagen OneStep RT-PCR kit. A second multiplex PCR round built the libraries, followed by size selection and purification. Sequencing of the libraries was done on an Illumina HiSeq2000 using paired-end 100 bp reads. Regarding the original processing steps: SOAPnuke was used to process the raw data, throwing out any read that contained adapters or uncalled bases, had a mean Phred below 15, or lacked an exact constant-primer or identifier match. High-quality paired reads were merged with COPE v1.2.5, and unique nucleotide sequences were defined as clonotypes. MiTCR v1.1 was used to align clonotypes to the IMGT TRBV, TRBD and TRBJ reference segments. The analysis was restricted to V-J combinations with a frequency above 0.0001, which together covered roughly 99% of the repertoires. The TCS score was defined as F50 (clonal expansion) divided by E x V (chaos), with BLOSUM62-based TCRdist calculated between CDR3 peptides within each V-J. Welch's t-statistics and random forest reduced just over 500 V-J features to 13, which were used in a naive Bayes classifier (R e1071). TCRdb passed the public sequencing reads through fastp at Q25 and MiXCR, retaining productive beta sequences. Entries are consolidated by CDR3 protein sequence, retaining the most common genes and DNA. The V and J calls shown here were made by TCRdb, not taken from the authors' results. The sample records approximately 330,000 distinct CDR3 sequences, 12% to 15% of which are singletons. Of the sample, 34% is held by the ten largest clones.

This sequence was found in a woman aged 40-49 years with Graves' ophthalmopathy. Rearrangement joined TRBV25-1 to TRBJ2-2; TRBD1 agrees with 7 junctional bases. The specimen was blood. The DNA sequence is as follows: TGTGCCAGCAGTCCAGGGACAGAGACCGGGGAGCTGTTTTTT. Its product reads: CASSPGTETGELFF.